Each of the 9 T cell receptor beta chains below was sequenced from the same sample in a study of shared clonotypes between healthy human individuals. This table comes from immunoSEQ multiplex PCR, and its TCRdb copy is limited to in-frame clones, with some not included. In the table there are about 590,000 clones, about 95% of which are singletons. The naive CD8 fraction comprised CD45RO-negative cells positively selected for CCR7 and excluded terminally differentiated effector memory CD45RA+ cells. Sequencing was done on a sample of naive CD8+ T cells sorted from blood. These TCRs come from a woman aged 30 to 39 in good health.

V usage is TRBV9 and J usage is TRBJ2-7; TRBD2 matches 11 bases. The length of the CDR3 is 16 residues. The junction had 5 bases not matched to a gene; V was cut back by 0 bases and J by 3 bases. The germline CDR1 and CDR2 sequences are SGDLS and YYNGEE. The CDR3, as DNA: TGTGCCAGCAGCGTAGCGGCCGGGACTAGCGGCTACGAGCAGTACTTC. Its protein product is CASSVAAGTSGYEQYF. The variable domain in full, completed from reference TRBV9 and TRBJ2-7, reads DSGVTQTPKHLITATGQRVTLRCSPRSGDLSVYWYQQSLDQGLQFLIQYYNGEERAKGNILERFSAQQFPDLHSELNLSSLELGDSALYFCASSVAAGTSGYEQYFGPGTRLTVT.

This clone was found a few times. The CDR3 bases are TGCGCCAGCAGCCAGCTGCCTGAAGCTTTCTTT. It yields the protein CASSQLPEAFF. This chain links TRBV4-1 with TRBJ1-1; D remains ambiguous. Germline V gene sequence: CDR1 MGHRA, CDR2 YSYEKL. Between the trimmed V and J ends, which lost 3 bases and 6 bases, there was a span of 5 bases. There are 11 residues in the CDR3.

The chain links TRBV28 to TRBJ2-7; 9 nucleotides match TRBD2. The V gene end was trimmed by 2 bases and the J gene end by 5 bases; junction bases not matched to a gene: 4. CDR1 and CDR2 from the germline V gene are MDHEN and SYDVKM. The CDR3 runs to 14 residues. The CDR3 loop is CASSLGTSFHEQYF. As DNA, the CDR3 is TGTGCCAGCAGTTTAGGGACTAGCTTCCACGAGCAGTACTTC.

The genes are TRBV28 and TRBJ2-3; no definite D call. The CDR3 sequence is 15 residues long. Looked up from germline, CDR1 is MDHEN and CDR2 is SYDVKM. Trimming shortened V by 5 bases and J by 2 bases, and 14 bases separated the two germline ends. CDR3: CASSPAVEDTDTQYF. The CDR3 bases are TGTGCCAGCAGTCCCGCAGTCGAGGACACAGATACGCAGTATTTT.

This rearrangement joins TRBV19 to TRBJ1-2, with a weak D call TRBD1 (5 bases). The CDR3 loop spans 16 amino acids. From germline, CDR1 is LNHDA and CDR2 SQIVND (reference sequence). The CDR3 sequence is CAHQRSCGQGLTGYTF. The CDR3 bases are TGTGCACATCAACGGTCATGCGGGCAGGGCCTTACTGGCTACACCTTC.

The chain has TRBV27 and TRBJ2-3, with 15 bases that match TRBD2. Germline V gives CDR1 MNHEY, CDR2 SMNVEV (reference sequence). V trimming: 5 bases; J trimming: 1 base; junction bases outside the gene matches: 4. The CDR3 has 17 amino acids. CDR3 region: CASSGLAGGPGTDTQYF. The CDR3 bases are TGTGCCAGCAGTGGACTAGCGGGAGGGCCGGGCACAGATACGCAGTATTTT.

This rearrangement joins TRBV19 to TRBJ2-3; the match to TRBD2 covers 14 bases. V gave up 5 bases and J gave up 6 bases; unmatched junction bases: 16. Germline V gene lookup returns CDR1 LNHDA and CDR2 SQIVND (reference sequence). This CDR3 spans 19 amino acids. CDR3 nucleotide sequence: TGTGCCAGTAGTCCGTCCGGGACTAGCGGGAGACCGCTCTCTGATACGCAGTATTTT. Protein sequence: CASSPSGTSGRPLSDTQYF.

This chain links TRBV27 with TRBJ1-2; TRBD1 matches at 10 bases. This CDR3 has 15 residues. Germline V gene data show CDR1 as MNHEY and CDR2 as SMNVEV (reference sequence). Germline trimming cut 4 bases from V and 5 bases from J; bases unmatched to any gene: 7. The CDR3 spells CASSSPGQGSYGYTF. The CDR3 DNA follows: TGTGCCAGCAGTTCCCCGGGACAGGGGTCTTATGGCTACACCTTC.

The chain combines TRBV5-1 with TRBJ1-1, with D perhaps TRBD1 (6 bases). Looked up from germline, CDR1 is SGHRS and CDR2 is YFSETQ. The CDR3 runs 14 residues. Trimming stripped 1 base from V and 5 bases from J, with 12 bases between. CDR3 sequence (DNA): TGCGCCAGCAGCTTGACAGGGATTGAAACTGAAGCTTTCTTT. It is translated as CASSLTGIETEAFF.